This TCR beta chain was found in a study of CD8 T cells in Susac syndrome. The CDR3 spans 15 residues. V gave up 7 bases and J gave up 0 bases, with 15 bases separating them. Germline CDR1 reads SEHNR; CDR2 reads FQNEAQ (reference sequence). 0.5 to 1 ug RNA was reverse transcribed with random hexamers. Each CDR3 protein gets one entry after TCRdb re-called the immunoSEQ multiplex PCR reads with MiXCR. Here the sample spans under 200,000 distinct CDR3 sequences, about 96% being singletons. The TCR comes from a human donor with Susac syndrome. The chain couples TRBV7-9 to TRBJ1-2; no firm D call. Sequences were obtained from CD4+ T cells from PBMCs. The CDR3 DNA reads TGTGCCAGCACCACCTCGATGGGGACTAACTATGGCTACACCTTC. It codes for CASTTSMGTNYGYTF. Complete variable domain (other parts from reference TRBV7-9 and TRBJ1-2): DTGVSQNPRHKITKRGQNVTFRCDPISEHNRLYWYRQTLGQGPEFLTYFQNEAQLEKSRLLSDRFSAERPKGSFSTLEIQRTEQGDSAMYLCASTTSMGTNYGYTFGSGTRLTVV.